The rows below give T cell receptor beta chains drawn from one sample of a study of PD-L1 blockade in urothelial cancer. The method was immunoSEQ multiplex PCR; TCRdb's version includes in-frame clones alone and lacks a portion of them. The sample yields tens of thousands of clones, 60% to 85% seen once. The sequencing used PBMCs, collected around atezolizumab (anti-PD-L1) treatment. These TCRs come from a man aged 65-85 years with urothelial cancer. CDR3s include the opening cysteine and the closing phenylalanine or tryptophan. D genes are given only for firm matches. Only part of the rows carry a size: once, few, many, or a class if the clone is expanded.

. 11 TRBJ2-7 . TRBV28 CASTSFREQYF TGTGCCAGCACCTCCTTCCGCGAGCAGTACTTC
. 15 TRBJ2-7 TRBD1 TRBV27 CASSLLGTGIYEQYF TGTGCCAGCAGTTTACTCGGGACAGGGATATACGAGCAGTACTTC
. 14 TRBJ2-7 TRBD1 TRBV7-2 CASNPDRGPYEQYF TGTGCCAGCAACCCCGACAGGGGCCCCTACGAGCAGTACTTC
. 11 TRBJ2-7 . TRBV28 CASSPRSEQYF TGTGCCAGCAGCCCGCGAAGCGAGCAGTACTTC
. 14 TRBJ1-1 . TRBV7-2 CASSLDGLLTEAFF TGTGCCAGCAGCTTAGACGGACTGCTCACTGAAGCTTTCTTT
. 18 TRBJ2-3 . TRBV30 CAWSHHEVVAPFTDTQYF TGTGCCTGGAGTCATCACGAGGTAGTAGCTCCCTTCACAGATACGCAGTATTTT
. 13 TRBJ2-5 TRBD1 TRBV4-3 CASSRTGGETQYF TGCGCCAGCAGCCGGACAGGGGGAGAGACCCAGTACTTC
. 14 TRBJ2-7 TRBD2 TRBV28 CASSLTSGIGEQYF TGTGCCAGCAGCCTAACTAGCGGGATAGGTGAGCAGTACTTC
. 15 TRBJ2-1 TRBD1 TRBV7-3 CASSLDRGRHNEQFF TGTGCCAGCAGCCTCGACAGGGGCAGGCACAATGAGCAGTTCTTC
. 14 TRBJ1-1 . TRBV27 CASSDRGWNTEAFF TGTGCCAGCTCTGACCGGGGGTGGAACACTGAAGCTTTCTTT
once 15 TRBJ1-1 TRBD1 TRBV7-9 CASSFGDSLNTEAFF TGTGCCAGCAGCTTCGGGGACAGTCTGAACACTGAAGCTTTCTTT